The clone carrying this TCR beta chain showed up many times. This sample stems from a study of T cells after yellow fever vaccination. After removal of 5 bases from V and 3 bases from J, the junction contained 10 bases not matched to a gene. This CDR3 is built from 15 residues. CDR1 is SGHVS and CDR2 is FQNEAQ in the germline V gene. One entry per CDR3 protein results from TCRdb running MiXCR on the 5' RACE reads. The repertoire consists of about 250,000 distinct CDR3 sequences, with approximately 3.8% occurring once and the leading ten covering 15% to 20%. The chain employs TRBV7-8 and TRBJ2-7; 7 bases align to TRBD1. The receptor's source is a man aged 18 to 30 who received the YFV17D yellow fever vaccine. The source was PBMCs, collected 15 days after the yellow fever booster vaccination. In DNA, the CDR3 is TGTGCCAGCAGCAACCGAGGGGGCTGGGGCTACGAGCAGTACGTC. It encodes CASSNRGGWGYEQYV.